These 15 T cell receptor beta chains came from one sample sequenced in a study of control samples from healthy donors and cancer patients. Only in-frame clones appear in the TCRdb table, and some are missing; sequencing was by immunoSEQ multiplex PCR. Seen here are some 130,000 clones, 80% to 95% observed once, and the top ten hold less than 7%. Sequencing was performed on blood. The receptor set was obtained from a man younger than 35 in good health.

In its sample, this clone was seen a few times. The rearrangement joins TRBV5-1 to TRBJ2-7; D is possibly TRBD1 (6 bases). From germline, CDR1 is SGHRS and CDR2 YFSETQ. The CDR3 contains 13 residues. V was pared by 2 bases and J by 2 bases, with 8 bases between. The DNA of the CDR3 is TGCGCCAGCAGCTTCCCAGGGGCCTACGAGCAGTACTTC. It encodes CASSFPGAYEQYF.

This clone was detected once. Other DNA sequences in this sample translate to the same CDR3. The chain links TRBV2 to TRBJ1-1; tentative D call: TRBD1 (6 bases). Trimming removed 8 bases at V and 1 base at J, with 8 bases between. Germline V lookup: CDR1 SNHLY, CDR2 FYNNEI. The CDR3 length is 12 residues. The CDR3 protein is CASRTANTEAFF. DNA of the CDR3: TGTGCCAGCCGGACAGCGAACACTGAAGCTTTCTTT.

The V call is TRBV19, the J call TRBJ1-6; possible D gene TRBD1, 5 bases. Per germline, CDR1 LNHDA and CDR2 SQIVND (reference sequence). V lost 5 bases and J 9 bases, leaving 11 bases between the germline ends. There are 13 residues in the CDR3. CDR3 sequence reads: CASSWGASSPLHF. CDR3 sequence (DNA): TGTGCCAGTAGTTGGGGCGCTTCTTCACCCCTCCACTTT.

This sequence joins TRBV12-3 or TRBV12-4 and TRBJ1-2, with a possible D match to TRBD1 (6 bases). The CDR3 runs 12 residues. V lost 6 bases, J lost 8 bases, and 13 bases lay in between. The CDR3 DNA reads TGTGCCAGCAGCGCCACAGGGTTGGGCTACACCTTC. Protein: CASSATGLGYTF.

The chain is built from TRBV9 and TRBJ1-1, with 7 bases lining up with TRBD1. Germline-derived CDR1 and CDR2 are SGDLS and YYNGEE. Unmatched junction bases numbered 10, after V lost 2 bases and J lost 0 bases. The CDR3 is made up of 17 amino acids. CDR3 sequence (DNA): TGTGCCAGCAGCGTTGGACCGGGACAGATAATGAACACTGAAGCTTTCTTT. It yields the protein CASSVGPGQIMNTEAFF.

The chain has TRBV11-3 and TRBJ1-2; TRBD1 matches 9 bases. CDR3 size: 13 residues. Germline CDR1 and CDR2: SGHNT and YENEEA. V lost 5 bases, J lost 7 bases, and 5 bases stayed unmatched. The CDR3 loop reads CASSQTGGSGYTF. CDR3 DNA sequence: TGTGCCAGCAGCCAGACAGGGGGTTCTGGCTACACCTTC.

This chain uses TRBV28 with TRBJ1-6; D call uncertain. The germline gives CDR1 MDHEN, CDR2 SYDVKM. V lost 4 bases, J lost 2 bases, and 12 bases lay in between. The CDR3 length is 16 residues. This CDR3 is CASSSVRETYNSPLHF. The DNA for the CDR3 is TGTGCCAGCAGTTCCGTTAGGGAAACCTATAATTCACCCCTCCACTTT.

V usage is TRBV5-1 and J usage is TRBJ2-7; 7 bases line up with TRBD1. V lost 3 bases and J lost 1; bases outside the gene matches: 4. Germline CDR1 SGHRS, CDR2 YFSETQ. The CDR3 is 14 residues long. The chain's CDR3 is CASSSWDRSYEQYF. DNA of the CDR3: TGCGCCAGCAGCTCGTGGGACAGATCCTACGAGCAGTACTTC.

A few counts support this clone. The chain's CDR3 is CASSRRPLRTSLVGETQYF. CDR3 bases: TGTGCCAGCAGCCGAAGGCCGCTTCGGACTAGCTTAGTGGGAGAGACCCAGTACTTC. This sequence joins TRBV27 and TRBJ2-5; the match to TRBD2 covers 8 bases. The ends lost 6 bases at V and 4 bases at J; junction bases unmatched: 22. The CDR3 contains 19 residues. Germline CDR1 is MNHEY and CDR2 is SMNVEV (reference sequence).

The rearrangement links TRBV2 to TRBJ1-5; 9 bases line up with TRBD1. CDR1 and CDR2 from the germline V gene are SNHLY and FYNNEI. The CDR3 is made up of 15 amino acids. Unmatched junction bases numbered 10, after V lost 7 bases and J lost 6 bases. The CDR3 bases are TGTGCCAGCACTAACACCGGGACAGGGCTTCAGCCCCAGCATTTT. It translates to CASTNTGTGLQPQHF.

The V and J genes are TRBV9 and TRBJ2-3; D possibly uses TRBD1 or TRBD2 (7 bases each). Germline CDR1 reads SGDLS; CDR2 reads YYNGEE. Trimming left V 0 bases short and J 3 bases short, with 14 bases between. This CDR3 contains 16 residues. The CDR3 nucleotides are TGTGCCAGCAGCGTAGGGGGAGGGGGCCTAACAGATACGCAGTATTTT. Its translation is CASSVGGGGLTDTQYF.

This chain joins TRBV3-1 (or the pseudogene TRBV3-2) and TRBJ2-5; unclear D gene. The V end lost 6 bases, the J end lost 3 bases, and 5 bases lay between the germline ends. Germline V gives CDR1 LGHDT, CDR2 YNNKEL (reference sequence). This CDR3 has 11 residues. The CDR3 nucleotides are TGTGCCAGCAGGACGGAAGAGACCCAGTACTTC. This translates into CASRTEETQYF.

There are a few counts of this clone. J is TRBJ2-1 and V is TRBV19; tentatively, D is TRBD1 (5 bases). The CDR3 sequence is 16 residues long. CDR1 and CDR2 (germline): LNHDA, SQIVND (reference sequence). V gave up 3 bases and J gave up 0 bases, with 12 bases separating them. The CDR3 coding sequence is TGTGCCAGTAGTATGTCCTACGACAGCTCCTACAATGAGCAGTTCTTC. It specifies CASSMSYDSSYNEQFF.

The V gene is TRBV4-1, the J gene TRBJ2-3, with 9 bases that match TRBD2. V shed 4 bases, J shed 2 bases, and the junction held 10 bases outside the gene matches. CDR1 and CDR2 (germline): MGHRA, YSYEKL. The CDR3 totals 17 residues. Written as DNA, the CDR3 is TGCGCCAGCAGCCCCGGGGGAGCGGGGGGATTCACAGATACGCAGTATTTT. Amino acid sequence: CASSPGGAGGFTDTQYF.

The chain couples TRBV10-2 to TRBJ2-1; D unresolved. Trimming removed 2 bases from V and 0 bases from J, with 8 bases in between. This CDR3 has 15 amino acids. The germline CDR1 and CDR2 sequences are WSHSY and SAAADI. CDR3 DNA: TGCGCCAGCAGTGAGCGGACCAGCTCCTACAATGAGCAGTTCTTC. The encoded protein is CASSERTSSYNEQFF.